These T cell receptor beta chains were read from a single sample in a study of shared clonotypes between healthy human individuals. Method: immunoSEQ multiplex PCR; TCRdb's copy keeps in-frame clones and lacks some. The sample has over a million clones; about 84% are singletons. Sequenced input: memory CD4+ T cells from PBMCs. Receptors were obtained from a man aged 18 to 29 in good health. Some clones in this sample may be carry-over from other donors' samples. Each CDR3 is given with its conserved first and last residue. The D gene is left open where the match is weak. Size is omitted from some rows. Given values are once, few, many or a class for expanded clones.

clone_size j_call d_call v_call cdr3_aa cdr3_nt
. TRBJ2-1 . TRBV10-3 CAISYPGIDEQFF TGTGCCATCAGTTACCCAGGGATCGATGAGCAGTTCTTC
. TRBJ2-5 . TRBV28 CASSLTGVQETQYF TGTGCCAGCAGTTTGACAGGTGTCCAAGAGACCCAGTACTTC
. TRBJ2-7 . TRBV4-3 CASSQDALTYEQYF TGCGCCAGCAGCCAAGATGCCCTTACTTACGAGCAGTACTTC
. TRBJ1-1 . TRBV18 CASSPIGGAEAFF TGTGCCAGCTCACCAATTGGGGGCGCTGAAGCTTTCTTT
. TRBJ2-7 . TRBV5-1 CASSLEGARGGEQYF TGCGCCAGCAGCTTGGAAGGGGCCCGAGGGGGCGAGCAGTACTTC
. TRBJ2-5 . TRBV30 CAWSVLLGPQYF TGTGCCTGGAGTGTACTGTTAGGGCCCCAGTACTTC
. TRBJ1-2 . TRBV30 CAWSRQALVYGYTF TGTGCCTGGAGTAGACAGGCCCTGGTTTATGGCTACACCTTC
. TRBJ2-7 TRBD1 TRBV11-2 CASSSRQGLVYEQYF TGTGCCAGCAGCTCTCGACAGGGATTGGTCTACGAGCAGTACTTC
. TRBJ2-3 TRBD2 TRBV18 CASSAQPSGHTDTQYF TGTGCCAGCTCAGCCCAGCCTAGCGGGCATACAGATACGCAGTATTTT
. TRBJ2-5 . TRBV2 CASSGLQETQYF TGTGCCAGCAGTGGGCTCCAAGAGACCCAGTACTTC
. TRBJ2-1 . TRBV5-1 CASNRIPASATYNEQFF TGCGCCAGCAACCGTATCCCTGCTAGCGCTACCTACAATGAGCAGTTCTTC
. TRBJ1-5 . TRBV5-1 CASSLSGDYSNQPQHF TGCGCCAGCAGCTTGTCAGGAGATTATAGCAATCAGCCCCAGCATTTT
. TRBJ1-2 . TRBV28 CASSGRTYGYTF TGTGCCAGCAGCGGACGGACCTATGGCTACACCTTC
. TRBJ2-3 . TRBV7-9 CASSPYGGMRDTQYF TGTGCCAGCAGTCCCTATGGCGGGATGAGGGATACGCAGTATTTT
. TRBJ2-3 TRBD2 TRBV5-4 CASSLGLAGGAGTQYF TGTGCCAGCAGCTTGGGACTAGCGGGAGGAGCGGGTACGCAGTATTTT
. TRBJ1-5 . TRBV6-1 CTSSEAPRGQPQHF TGTACCAGCAGTGAAGCGCCACGGGGCCAGCCCCAGCATTTT
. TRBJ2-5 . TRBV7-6 CASSFREETQYF TGTGCCAGCAGCTTTCGAGAGGAGACCCAGTACTTC
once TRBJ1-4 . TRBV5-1 CASKEQTTNEKLFF TGCGCCAGCAAGGAACAAACAACTAATGAAAAACTGTTTTTT
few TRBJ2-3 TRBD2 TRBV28 CASSYLGSRGGKQYF TGTGCCAGCAGTTACCTAGGTTCCCGGGGAGGGAAGCAGTATTTT
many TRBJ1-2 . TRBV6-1 CASRTWGVVEGYTF TGTGCCAGCAGGACTTGGGGTGTTGTCGAAGGCTACACCTTC
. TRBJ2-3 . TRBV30 CAWSAGADTQYF TGTGCCTGGAGTGCGGGGGCAGATACGCAGTATTTT
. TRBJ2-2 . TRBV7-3 CASSFIKGNTGELFF TGTGCCAGCAGCTTTATCAAGGGAAACACCGGGGAGCTGTTTTTT
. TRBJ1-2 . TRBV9 CASSVEESSGGYTF TGTGCCAGCAGCGTAGAGGAAAGCTCCGGGGGCTACACCTTC
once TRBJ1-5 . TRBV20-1 CSASGGKPQHF TGCAGTGCCTCCGGCGGCAAGCCCCAGCATTTT
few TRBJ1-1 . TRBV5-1 CASSSGTEYTEAFF TGCGCCAGCAGCTCCGGGACGGAATACACTGAAGCTTTCTTT
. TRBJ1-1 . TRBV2 CASSGGKMFEAFF TGTGCCAGCAGTGGGGGTAAGATGTTTGAAGCTTTCTTT
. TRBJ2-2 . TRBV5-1 CASSLNRGRWNTGELFF TGCGCCAGCAGCTTGAATCGAGGCAGGTGGAACACCGGGGAGCTGTTTTTT
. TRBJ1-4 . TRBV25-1 CASSPTSFATNEKLFF TGTGCCAGCAGTCCAACTTCTTTTGCAACTAATGAAAAACTGTTTTTT
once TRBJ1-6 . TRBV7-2 CASSFSIRNSPLHF TGTGCCAGCAGCTTTTCCATTAGAAATTCACCCCTCCACTTT
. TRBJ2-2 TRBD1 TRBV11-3 CASSLTGGTTGELFF TGTGCCAGCAGCTTAACAGGGGGAACGACCGGGGAGCTGTTTTTT
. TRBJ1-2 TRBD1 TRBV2 CASATGTGVGYTF TGTGCCAGCGCCACCGGGACAGGGGTCGGCTACACCTTC
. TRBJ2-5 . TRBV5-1 CASSNRETQYF TGCGCCAGCAGCAACCGAGAGACCCAGTACTTC
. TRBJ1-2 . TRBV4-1 CASSQDRAPNYGYTF TGCGCCAGCAGCCAAGATCGGGCCCCAAACTATGGCTACACCTTC
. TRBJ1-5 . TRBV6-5 CASSGHTSNQPQHF TGTGCCAGCAGCGGACACACTAGCAATCAGCCCCAGCATTTT
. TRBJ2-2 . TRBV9 CASSVVSGTGELFF TGTGCCAGCAGCGTAGTCTCTGGCACCGGGGAGCTGTTTTTT
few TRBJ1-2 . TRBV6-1 CASRGAGYTF TGTGCCAGCAGGGGAGCTGGCTACACCTTC
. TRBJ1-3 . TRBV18 CASSENGNTIYF TGTGCCAGCTCAGAGAATGGAAACACCATATATTTT
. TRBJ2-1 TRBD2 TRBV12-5 CASGLGTSGFNEQFF TGTGCTAGTGGTTTGGGGACTAGCGGTTTCAATGAGCAGTTCTTC
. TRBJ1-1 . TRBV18 CASTWTANTEAFF TGTGCCAGCACATGGACAGCGAACACTGAAGCTTTCTTT
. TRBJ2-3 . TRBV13 CASSLARGTDTQYF TGTGCCAGCAGCTTAGCCCGGGGCACAGATACGCAGTATTTT
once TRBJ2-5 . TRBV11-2 CASSLGQAWETQYF TGTGCCAGCAGCTTAGGACAGGCGTGGGAGACCCAGTACTTC
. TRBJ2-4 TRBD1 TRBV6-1 CASSEGQGVGSRNIQYF TGTGCCAGCAGTGAGGGACAGGGGGTTGGTAGCAGAAACATTCAGTACTTC
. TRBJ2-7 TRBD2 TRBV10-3 CAIEAGGGTYEQYF TGTGCCATCGAAGCGGGAGGTGGAACCTACGAGCAGTACTTC
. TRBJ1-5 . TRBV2 CASSEGWGNQPQHF TGTGCCAGCAGTGAAGGGTGGGGCAATCAGCCCCAGCATTTT
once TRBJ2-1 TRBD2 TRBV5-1 CASSLTQLAGRGGEQFF TGCGCCAGCAGCTTGACCCAACTAGCGGGTAGGGGGGGTGAGCAGTTCTTC
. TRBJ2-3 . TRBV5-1 CASSLRDLTDTQYF TGCGCCAGCAGCCTCCGGGACCTCACAGATACGCAGTATTTT
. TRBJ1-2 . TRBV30 CAWSLSTGGYTF TGTGCCTGGAGTCTCTCGACCGGTGGCTACACCTTC
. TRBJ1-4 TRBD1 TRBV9 CASRLGDRTGEKLFF TGTGCCAGCAGACTAGGGGACAGAACAGGCGAAAAACTGTTTTTT
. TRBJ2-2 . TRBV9 CASSDGQTNTGELFF TGTGCCAGCAGCGATGGACAGACGAACACCGGGGAGCTGTTTTTT
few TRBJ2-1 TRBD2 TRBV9 CASSPHSGINTEQFF TGTGCCAGCAGCCCCCATAGCGGGATTAACACTGAGCAGTTCTTC
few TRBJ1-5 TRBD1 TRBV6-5 CASRPGQGRQPQHF TGTGCCAGCAGACCTGGACAGGGTAGGCAGCCCCAGCATTTT
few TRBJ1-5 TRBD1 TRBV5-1 CASSSADRGKDQPQHF TGCGCCAGCAGCTCGGCAGACAGGGGAAAAGATCAGCCCCAGCATTTT
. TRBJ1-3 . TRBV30 CAWSDGFVGNTIYF TGTGCCTGGAGCGACGGATTTGTTGGAAACACCATATATTTT
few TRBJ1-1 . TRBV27 CASSLRLNTEAFF TGTGCCAGCAGTTTGCGTCTCAACACTGAAGCTTTCTTT
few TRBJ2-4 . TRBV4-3 CASSQGFGQTNIQYF TGCGCCAGCAGCCAAGGCTTCGGACAGACAAACATTCAGTACTTC
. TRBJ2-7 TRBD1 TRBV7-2 CASRNGTGREEQYF TGTGCCAGCAGAAATGGGACAGGGCGTGAGGAGCAGTACTTC
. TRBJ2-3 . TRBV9 CASSVQSGDTQYF TGTGCCAGCAGCGTGCAGTCCGGAGATACGCAGTATTTT
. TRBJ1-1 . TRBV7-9 CASSLNGGGTEAFF TGTGCCAGCAGCTTAAACGGGGGCGGCACTGAAGCTTTCTTT
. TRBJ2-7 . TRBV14 CASSQDLRHEQYF TGTGCCAGCAGCCAAGATCTTCGTCACGAGCAGTACTTC